The present entry profiles one TCR beta chain with its context. No antigen is known for it. The data were taken from a study of cytomegalovirus exposure and HLA in healthy donors. Study information: Genetic ancestry analysis placed approximately 78% of the 300 to 500 donors that were genotyped in the Caucasian-associated cluster.

Primers for the PCR totalled 60 Vbeta and 13 Jbeta. Measured with immunoSEQ multiplex PCR; TCRdb has only the in-frame clones, and not every one. This table has 130,000 to 150,000 clones, around three fifths appearing once. Study-level results: According to a later analysis, most TCR beta chains associated with CMV appeared HLA-restricted.

This receptor was taken from a woman aged 25 to 39 in good health and CMV-seropositive. Specimen: PBMCs.

The CDR3 nucleotides are TGTGCCAGCAGTTTTGGGGGGATCGCTGAAGCTTTCTTT. The encoded protein is CASSFGGIAEAFF. The V gene is TRBV27, the J gene TRBJ1-1; a possible D gene is TRBD1 (5 bases). Germline CDR1 is MNHEY and CDR2 is SMNVEV (reference sequence). The V end was cut by 3 bases, the J end by 6 bases, with 11 bases between. The CDR3 runs 13 residues.